Below are 9 T cell receptor beta chains sequenced from a single sample in a study of shared clonotypes between healthy human individuals. Sequencing used immunoSEQ multiplex PCR; TCRdb keeps in-frame clones, though not all of them. This table has over 1.5 million clones, under 99% appearing once. Material: naive CD4+ T cells sorted from blood. The subset here: CD45RA+ positively selected. The receptor source for this set is a man aged 25 to 40 in good health.

The chain carries TRBV29-1 and TRBJ1-2; D remains ambiguous. Germline CDR1 and CDR2: SQVTM and ANQGSEA. The CDR3 has 12 amino acids. Trimming removed 4 bases from V and 4 bases from J, with 10 bases in between. The CDR3 DNA reads as TGCAGCGTTGTTCAACAGCTCTATGGCTACACCTTC. Translated: CSVVQQLYGYTF.

V is TRBV4-1 and J is TRBJ1-4; tentatively, D is TRBD1 (6 bases). V lost 2 bases to trimming and J lost 5 bases, with 15 bases between them. CDR1 MGHRA and CDR2 YSYEKL come from the germline V gene. The length of the CDR3 is 16 residues. The DNA of the CDR3 is TGCGCCAGCAGCCAAAGATCGGGGGCCAGCAATGAAAAACTGTTTTTT. As protein: CASSQRSGASNEKLFF.

As regards this clone: This sample also contains other DNA sequences that code for the same CDR3. The chain joins TRBV18 to TRBJ2-5; TRBD1 aligns across 9 bases. Germline CDR1 and CDR2: KGHSH and LQKENI. Trimming removed 6 bases from V and 5 bases from J; junction bases left unmatched: 4. The CDR3 loop spans 13 amino acids. The DNA for the CDR3 is TGTGCCAGCTCCCTTGGACAGGGGGAGACCCAGTACTTC. Translation gives CASSLGQGETQYF.

The chain employs TRBV10-2 and TRBJ2-5; the D is unclear. This CDR3 is 16 amino acids long. CDR1 WSHSY and CDR2 SAAADI come from the germline V gene. The V end lost 1 base, the J end lost 1 base, and 13 bases lay between the germline ends. The CDR3 DNA is TGCGCCAGCAGTGAGTTGAAGTTAGGCGGCCAAGAGACCCAGTACTTC. It specifies CASSELKLGGQETQYF.

The chain employs TRBV7-9 and TRBJ2-3; D is perhaps TRBD1 or TRBD2 (5 bases each). The germline CDR1 and CDR2 sequences are SEHNR and FQNEAQ (reference sequence). The CDR3 runs to 15 residues. V lost 5 bases, J lost 6 bases, and 18 bases lay in between. The CDR3 is CASSRGVPGVDTQYF. The CDR3 DNA sequence: TGTGCCAGCAGCCGAGGGGTCCCCGGGGTGGATACGCAGTATTTT.

The chain has TRBV4-2 and TRBJ2-3; 7 bases fit TRBD2. The length of the CDR3 is 17 residues. CDR1 is LGHNA and CDR2 is YNFKEQ in the germline V gene. V shed 5 bases, J shed 2 bases, and the junction held 13 bases outside the gene matches. CDR3 protein: CASSRSLREAVTDTQYF. The CDR3 DNA reads as TGTGCCAGCAGCAGAAGCCTTCGGGAGGCAGTCACAGATACGCAGTATTTT.

V usage is TRBV18 and J usage is TRBJ2-2; D is ambiguous. The CDR3 is made up of 15 amino acids. CDR1 and CDR2 (germline): KGHSH, LQKENI. V shed 2 bases and J shed 0 bases, with 7 bases lying between them. In DNA, the CDR3 is TGTGCCAGCTCACCAAGGGTTACGAACACCGGGGAGCTGTTTTTT. It codes for CASSPRVTNTGELFF.

V usage is TRBV19 and J usage is TRBJ1-5; 7 bases are shared with TRBD1. The CDR3 has 13 residues. Germline V gene data show CDR1 as LNHDA and CDR2 as SQIVND (reference sequence). V lost 10 bases to trimming and J lost 3 bases; unmatched junction nucleotides: 6. Here the CDR3 reads CATRDSHNQPQHF. The CDR3 DNA follows: TGTGCCACCAGGGACAGCCACAATCAGCCCCAGCATTTT. The full variable domain, rest sourced from reference TRBV19 and TRBJ1-5, is DGGITQSPKYLFRKEGQNVTLSCEQNLNHDAMYWYRQDPGQGLRLIYYSQIVNDFQKGDIAEGYSVSREKKESFPLTVTSAQKNPTAFYLCATRDSHNQPQHFGDGTRLSIL.

The gene calls are TRBV29-1 and TRBJ2-3; 9 nucleotides match TRBD1. There are 15 residues in the CDR3. Trimming removed 0 bases from V and 3 bases from J; junction bases left unmatched: 4. Germline values: CDR1 SQVTM, CDR2 ANQGSEA. CDR3 sequence: CSVEEGQGWTDTQYF. The CDR3 DNA follows: TGCAGCGTTGAAGAGGGACAGGGCTGGACAGATACGCAGTATTTT.